The 12 T cell receptor beta chains below were found in one sample sequenced in a study of PD-L1 blockade in urothelial cancer. The sample's time point: peripheral blood 6 weeks after treatment start. Data came from immunoSEQ multiplex PCR; TCRdb stores just in-frame clones and leaves some out. The sample shows nearly 50,000 clones, approximately 86% of them seen only once. The sample here was PBMCs, taken around atezolizumab (anti-PD-L1) treatment. These TCRs come from a man aged 50-60 years with urothelial cancer.

This rearrangement joins TRBV16 to TRBJ1-5, with 9 positions matching TRBD1. Germline values: CDR1 KGHSY, CDR2 FQNENV. V was pared by 4 bases and J by 2 bases, with 3 bases of the junction left unmatched. The CDR3 has 15 residues. The CDR3, as DNA: TGTGCCAGCAGCCTCGACAGGGGGGGCAATCAGCCCCAGCATTTT. This encodes CASSLDRGGNQPQHF.

V and J are TRBV11-2 and TRBJ1-3, with 10 bases that match TRBD1. The CDR3 is 17 amino acids. V gave up 4 bases and J gave up 4 bases; unmatched junction bases: 10. Looked up from germline, CDR1 is SGHAT and CDR2 is FQNNGV. The DNA of the CDR3 is TGTGCCAGCAGCTCTCGGGACAGGGGTTTGAGGGGAAACACCATATATTTT. Encoded protein: CASSSRDRGLRGNTIYF.

The rearrangement joins TRBV7-2 to TRBJ2-7; TRBD1 agrees at 10 bases. The CDR3 totals 14 residues. Germline V gene sequence: CDR1 SGHTA, CDR2 FQGNSA. With V trimmed by 3 bases and J by 3 bases, 2 bases remained unmatched. CDR3 amino acids: CASSFDRGLYEQYF. Written as DNA, the CDR3 is TGTGCCAGCAGCTTTGACAGGGGGCTCTACGAGCAGTACTTC. Using reference TRBV7-2 and TRBJ2-7 for the parts outside the CDR3, the full variable domain is GAGVSQSPSNKVTEKGKDVELRCDPISGHTALYWYRQSLGQGLEFLIYFQGNSAPDKSGLPSDRFSAERTGGSVSTLTIQRTQQEDSAVYLCASSFDRGLYEQYFGPGTRLTVT.

J is TRBJ1-2 and V is TRBV28, with 9 bases aligning to TRBD1. This CDR3 has 15 residues. The ends lost 2 bases at V and 5 bases at J; junction bases unmatched: 6. In germline, CDR1 is MDHEN, CDR2 SYDVKM. In DNA form, the CDR3 reads TGTGCCAGCAGTTTAGGACAGGGGACGCGGTATGGCTACACCTTC. Amino acids: CASSLGQGTRYGYTF.

This clone is a singleton in its sample. CDR3 protein: CASSPSGRSGEQYF. The CDR3 bases are TGTGCCAGCAGCCCTAGCGGGAGATCGGGAGAGCAGTACTTC. V and J are TRBV7-9 and TRBJ2-7; 10 positions match TRBD2. After removal of 5 bases from V and 7 bases from J, the junction contained 8 bases not matched to a gene. Germline V lookup: CDR1 SEHNR, CDR2 FQNEAQ (reference sequence). The CDR3 extends over 14 amino acids.

The V call is TRBV7-6, the J call TRBJ2-5, with TRBD2 matching over 12 bases. CDR1 and CDR2 from the germline V gene are SGHVS and FNYEAQ. The CDR3 sequence is 17 residues long. Losses at the gene ends were 5 bases for V and 4 bases for J; bases not matched to a gene: 11. The DNA of the CDR3 is TGTGCCAGCAGCCAGATTCGACTAGCGGGGGCCGGAGAGACCCAGTACTTC. Protein sequence: CASSQIRLAGAGETQYF.

This clone has just a few counts. The chain uses TRBV11-2 and TRBJ2-2; 8 bases line up with TRBD2. There are 16 residues in the CDR3. The V and J ends lost 2 bases and 6 bases, in that order; junction bases with no gene match: 8. Germline loops: CDR1 SGHAT, CDR2 FQNNGV. The CDR3 DNA is TGTGCCAGCAGCTTAAGAAGCGGGAGAGGGGCCGGGGAGCTGTTTTTT. Residues: CASSLRSGRGAGELFF.

The chain is built from TRBV27 and TRBJ2-1, with D possibly matching TRBD2 (6 bases). Germline V gene data show CDR1 as MNHEY and CDR2 as SMNVEV (reference sequence). V lost 3 bases, J lost 3 bases, and 18 bases lay in between. This CDR3 contains 17 residues. CDR3 sequence: CASSFTYRGRFYNEQFF. CDR3 bases: TGTGCCAGCAGTTTTACATACCGGGGGAGGTTCTACAATGAGCAGTTCTTC.

The chain combines TRBV21-1 with TRBJ1-5; the listed D gene, TRBD1, was not tested against the DNA. TRBV21-1 corresponds to a pseudogene. CDR3 length equals 15 residues. Here the CDR3 reads CASSAWTDSNQPQHF. DNA for the CDR3: TGTGCCAGCAGCGCTTGGACAGATAGCAATCAGCCCCAGCATTTT.

V is TRBV28 and J is TRBJ2-5; D is unclear. V lost 9 bases and J lost 4, with 12 bases in between. This CDR3 is 12 amino acids long. Germline CDR1 reads MDHEN; CDR2 reads SYDVKM. CDR3: CASRLNRETQYF. DNA of the CDR3: TGTGCCAGTCGGTTGAACAGAGAGACCCAGTACTTC.

In DNA, the CDR3 is TGCGCCAGCAGTGGGAACGCGGGAGGCTCTAATGAGCAGTTCTTC. Translated: CASSGNAGGSNEQFF. This chain joins TRBV10-1 and TRBJ2-1, with 8 nucleotides matching TRBD2. J lost 7 bases, V lost 4 bases, and 9 bases had no gene match. The CDR3 totals 15 residues. Germline assignment: CDR1 WNHNN and CDR2 SYGVQD (reference sequence).

V usage is TRBV15 and J usage is TRBJ2-1, with TRBD2 identical over 13 bases. The CDR3 length is 16 residues. After removal of 0 bases from V and 10 bases from J, the junction contained 6 bases not matched to a gene. Germline V gene lookup returns CDR1 LNHNV and CDR2 YYDKDF (reference sequence). CDR3 coding DNA: TGTGCCACCAGCAGAGATCACGGGACTAGCGGGATGGAGCAGTTCTTC. It codes for CATSRDHGTSGMEQFF.